This TCR beta chain was obtained from a study of cytomegalovirus exposure and HLA in healthy donors. Study as a whole: The 120 or so validation repertoires were reported in a later analysis to have been generated on the same platform as the roughly 700 first-cohort repertoires.

Clones were read by immunoSEQ multiplex PCR, and TCRdb kept only the in-frame ones, dropping some. The table shows over 150,000 clones, with about 90% occurring only once. The germline V gene has CDR1 SGHRS and CDR2 YFSETQ. The junction had 6 bases not matched to a gene; V was cut back by 3 bases and J by 7 bases. There are 13 residues in the CDR3. The clonotype was recovered from a woman in her late teens or twenties in good health and CMV-seropositive. J is TRBJ1-2 and V is TRBV5-1; 7 bases are shared with TRBD1. The sample comprised PBMCs. CDR3 DNA: TGCGCCAGCAGCTCTGACAGGGTGGGTGGCTACACCTTC. It is translated as CASSSDRVGGYTF. The full variable domain, in which reference TRBV5-1 and TRBJ1-2 provide the parts outside the CDR3, is KAGVTQTPRYLIKTRGQQVTLSCSPISGHRSVSWYQQTPGQGLQFLFEYFSETQRNKGNFPGRFSGRQFSNSRSEMNVSTLELGDSALYLCASSSDRVGGYTFGSGTRLTVV.